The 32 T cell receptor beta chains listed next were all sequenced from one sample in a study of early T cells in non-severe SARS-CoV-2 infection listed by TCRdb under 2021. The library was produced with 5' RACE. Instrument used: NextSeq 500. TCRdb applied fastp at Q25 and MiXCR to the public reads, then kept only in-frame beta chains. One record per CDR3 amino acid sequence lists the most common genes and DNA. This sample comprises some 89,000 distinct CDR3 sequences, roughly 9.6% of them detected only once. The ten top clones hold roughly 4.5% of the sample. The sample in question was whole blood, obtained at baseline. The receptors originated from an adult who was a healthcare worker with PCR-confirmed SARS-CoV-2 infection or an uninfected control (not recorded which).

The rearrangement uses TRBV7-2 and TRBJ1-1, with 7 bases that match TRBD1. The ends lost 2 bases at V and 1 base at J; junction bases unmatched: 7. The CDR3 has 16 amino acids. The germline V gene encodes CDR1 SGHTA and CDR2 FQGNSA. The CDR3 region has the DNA TGTGCCAGCAGCTTAAGCAGGACAGGCGCGAACACTGAAGCTTTCTTT. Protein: CASSLSRTGANTEAFF.

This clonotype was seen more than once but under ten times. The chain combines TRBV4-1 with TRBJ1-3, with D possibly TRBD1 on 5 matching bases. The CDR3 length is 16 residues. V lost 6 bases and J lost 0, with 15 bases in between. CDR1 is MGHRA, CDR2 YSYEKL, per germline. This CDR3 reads CASSPSGPYSGNTIYF. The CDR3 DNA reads TGCGCCAGCAGTCCTTCGGGACCTTACTCTGGAAACACCATATATTTT.

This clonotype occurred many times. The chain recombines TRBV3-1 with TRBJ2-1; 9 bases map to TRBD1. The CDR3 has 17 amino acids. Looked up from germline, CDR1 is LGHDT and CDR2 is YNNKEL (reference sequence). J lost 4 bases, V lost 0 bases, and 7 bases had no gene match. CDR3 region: CASSQDRDRGVYNEQFF. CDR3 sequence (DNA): TGTGCCAGCAGCCAAGACCGCGACAGGGGGGTTTACAATGAGCAGTTCTTC.

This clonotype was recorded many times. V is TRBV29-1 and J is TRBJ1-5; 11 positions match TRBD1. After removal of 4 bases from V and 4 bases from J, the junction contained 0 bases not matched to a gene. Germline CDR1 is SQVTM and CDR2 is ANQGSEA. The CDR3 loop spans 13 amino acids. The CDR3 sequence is CSVGDRGNQPQHF. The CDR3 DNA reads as TGCAGCGTTGGGGACAGGGGGAATCAGCCCCAGCATTTT.

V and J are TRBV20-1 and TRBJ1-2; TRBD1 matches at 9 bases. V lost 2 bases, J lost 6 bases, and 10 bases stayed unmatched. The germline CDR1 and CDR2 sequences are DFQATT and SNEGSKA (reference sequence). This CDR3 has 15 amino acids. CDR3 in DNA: TGCAGTGCTAGACCAGACAGGGGGACGGTCGATGGCTACACCTTC. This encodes CSARPDRGTVDGYTF.

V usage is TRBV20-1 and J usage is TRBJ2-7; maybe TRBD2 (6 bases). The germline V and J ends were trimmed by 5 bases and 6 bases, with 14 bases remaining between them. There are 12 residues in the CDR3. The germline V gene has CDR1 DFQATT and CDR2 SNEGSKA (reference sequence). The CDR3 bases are TGCAGTGCTCCCGGGAGAGGAGGCGAGCAGTACTTC. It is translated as CSAPGRGGEQYF.

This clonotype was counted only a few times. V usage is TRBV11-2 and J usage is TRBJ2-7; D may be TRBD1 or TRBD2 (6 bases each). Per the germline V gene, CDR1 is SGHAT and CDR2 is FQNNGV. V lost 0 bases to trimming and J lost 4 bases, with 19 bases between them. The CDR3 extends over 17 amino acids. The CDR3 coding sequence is TGTGCCAGCAGCTTAGATGATAGCGGACAGCGGTTTTACGAGCAGTACTTC. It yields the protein CASSLDDSGQRFYEQYF. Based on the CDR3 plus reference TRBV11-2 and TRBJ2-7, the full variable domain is EAGVAQSPRYKIIEKRQSVAFWCNPISGHATLYWYQQILGQGPKLLIQFQNNGVVDDSQLPKDRFSAERLKGVDSTLKIQPAKLEDSAVYLCASSLDDSGQRFYEQYFGPGTRLTVT.

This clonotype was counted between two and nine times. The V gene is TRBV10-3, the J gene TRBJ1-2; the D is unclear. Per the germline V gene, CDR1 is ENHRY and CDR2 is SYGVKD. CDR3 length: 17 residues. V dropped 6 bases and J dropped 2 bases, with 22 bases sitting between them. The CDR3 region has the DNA TGTGCCATCAGCGATACTTCCCCGAGGACCGTAAACTATGGCTACACCTTC. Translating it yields CAISDTSPRTVNYGYTF.

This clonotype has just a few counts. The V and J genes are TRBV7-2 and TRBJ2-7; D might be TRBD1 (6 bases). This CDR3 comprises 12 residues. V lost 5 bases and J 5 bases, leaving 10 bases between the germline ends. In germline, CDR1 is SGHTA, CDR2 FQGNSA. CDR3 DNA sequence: TGTGCCAGCAGCCCCCGACAGGACGAGCAGTACTTC. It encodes CASSPRQDEQYF.

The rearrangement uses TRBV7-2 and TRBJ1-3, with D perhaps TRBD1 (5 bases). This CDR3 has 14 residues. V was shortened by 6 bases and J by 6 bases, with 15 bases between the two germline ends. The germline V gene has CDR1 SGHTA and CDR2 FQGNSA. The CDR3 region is CASRNRQSSNTIYF. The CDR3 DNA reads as TGTGCCAGCAGAAATCGACAGTCTTCAAACACCATATATTTT.

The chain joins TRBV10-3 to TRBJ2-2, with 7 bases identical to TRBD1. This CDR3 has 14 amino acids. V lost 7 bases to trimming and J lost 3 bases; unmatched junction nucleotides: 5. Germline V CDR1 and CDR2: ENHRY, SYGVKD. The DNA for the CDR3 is TGTGCCATCAACCCCGGGACAGACACCGGGGAGCTGTTTTTT. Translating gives CAINPGTDTGELFF.

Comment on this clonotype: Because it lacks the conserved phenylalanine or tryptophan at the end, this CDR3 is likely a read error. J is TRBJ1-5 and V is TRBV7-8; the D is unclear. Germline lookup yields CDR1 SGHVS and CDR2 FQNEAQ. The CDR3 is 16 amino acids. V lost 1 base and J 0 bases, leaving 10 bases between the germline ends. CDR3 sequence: CASSLVLGDSNQPQHS. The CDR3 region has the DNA TGTGCCAGCAGCTTAGTATTAGGAGATAGCAATCAGCCCCAGCATTCT.

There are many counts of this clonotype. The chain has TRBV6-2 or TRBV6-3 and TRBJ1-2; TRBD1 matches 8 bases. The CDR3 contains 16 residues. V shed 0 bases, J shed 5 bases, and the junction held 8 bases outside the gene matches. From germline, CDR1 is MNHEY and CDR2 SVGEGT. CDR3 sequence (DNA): TGTGCCAGCAGTTACTCGACTTCCAGGGGGCTGTATGGCTACACCTTC. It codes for CASSYSTSRGLYGYTF.

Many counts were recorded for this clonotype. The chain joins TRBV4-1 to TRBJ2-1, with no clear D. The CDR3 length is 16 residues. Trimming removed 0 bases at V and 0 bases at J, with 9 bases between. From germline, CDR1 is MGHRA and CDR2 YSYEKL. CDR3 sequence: CASSQERKSSYNEQFF. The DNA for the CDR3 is TGCGCCAGCAGCCAAGAGAGGAAGAGCTCCTACAATGAGCAGTTCTTC.

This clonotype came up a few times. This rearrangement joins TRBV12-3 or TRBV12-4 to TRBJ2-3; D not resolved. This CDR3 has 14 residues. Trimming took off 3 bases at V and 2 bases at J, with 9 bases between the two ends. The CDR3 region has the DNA TGTGCCAGCAGTTTCGCCAGCCCCACAGATACGCAGTATTTT. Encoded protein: CASSFASPTDTQYF.

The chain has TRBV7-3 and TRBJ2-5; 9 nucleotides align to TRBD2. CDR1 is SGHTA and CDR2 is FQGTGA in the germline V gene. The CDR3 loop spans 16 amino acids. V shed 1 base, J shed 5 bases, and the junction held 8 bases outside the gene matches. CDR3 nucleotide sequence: TGTGCCAGCAGCTTAAACGCGGGAGGGCCCCGGGAGACCCAGTACTTC. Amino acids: CASSLNAGGPRETQYF.

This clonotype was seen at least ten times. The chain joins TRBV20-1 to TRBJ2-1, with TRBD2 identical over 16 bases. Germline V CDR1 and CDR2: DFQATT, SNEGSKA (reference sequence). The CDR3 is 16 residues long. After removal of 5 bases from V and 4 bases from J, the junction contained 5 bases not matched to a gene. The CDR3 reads CSAQGLAGGQYNEQFF. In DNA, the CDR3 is TGCAGTGCTCAGGGACTAGCGGGAGGGCAATACAATGAGCAGTTCTTC.

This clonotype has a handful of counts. Written as DNA, the CDR3 is TGTGCCAGCACCGGCAATGTGGCCGGAAACACCATATATTTT. Translated, it gives CASTGNVAGNTIYF. The rearrangement uses TRBV7-8 and TRBJ1-3; unclear D gene. CDR3 length equals 14 residues. Germline-derived CDR1 and CDR2 are SGHVS and FQNEAQ. Trimming shortened V by 7 bases and J by 4 bases, and 14 bases separated the two germline ends.

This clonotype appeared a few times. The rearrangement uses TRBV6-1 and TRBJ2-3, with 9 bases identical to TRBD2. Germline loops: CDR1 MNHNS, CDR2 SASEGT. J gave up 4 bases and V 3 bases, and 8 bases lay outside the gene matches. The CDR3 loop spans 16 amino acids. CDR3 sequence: CASSDGTSPPADTQYF. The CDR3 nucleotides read TGTGCCAGCAGTGACGGGACTAGCCCCCCTGCAGATACGCAGTATTTT.

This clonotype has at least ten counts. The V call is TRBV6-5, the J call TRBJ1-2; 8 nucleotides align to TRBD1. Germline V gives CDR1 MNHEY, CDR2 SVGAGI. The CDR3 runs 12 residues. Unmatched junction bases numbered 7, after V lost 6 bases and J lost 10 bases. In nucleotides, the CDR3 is TGTGCCAGCAGCCGTGGACAGGGTGACTACACCTTC. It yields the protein CASSRGQGDYTF.

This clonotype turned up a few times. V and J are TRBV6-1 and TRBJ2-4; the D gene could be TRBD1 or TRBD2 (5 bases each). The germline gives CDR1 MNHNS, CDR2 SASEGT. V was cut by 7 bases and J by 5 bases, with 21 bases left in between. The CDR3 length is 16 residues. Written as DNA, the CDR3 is TGTGCCAGCAAAGATCAACCGGGGACCGACCAAAACATTCAGTACTTC. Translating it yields CASKDQPGTDQNIQYF.

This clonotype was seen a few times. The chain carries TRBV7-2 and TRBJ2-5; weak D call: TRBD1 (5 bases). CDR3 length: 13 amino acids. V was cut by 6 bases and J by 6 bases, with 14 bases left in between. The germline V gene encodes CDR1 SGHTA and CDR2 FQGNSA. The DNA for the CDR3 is TGTGCCAGCAGGCCCCAGGGAATTCAGACCCAGTACTTC. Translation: CASRPQGIQTQYF.

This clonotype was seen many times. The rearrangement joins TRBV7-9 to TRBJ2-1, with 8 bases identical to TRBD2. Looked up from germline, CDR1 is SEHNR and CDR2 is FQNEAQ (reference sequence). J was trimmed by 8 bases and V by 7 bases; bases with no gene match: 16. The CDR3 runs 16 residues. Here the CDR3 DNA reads TGTGCCAGCAATCAAATATTAGCGGGATCCGAGGATGAGCAGTTCTTC. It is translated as CASNQILAGSEDEQFF.

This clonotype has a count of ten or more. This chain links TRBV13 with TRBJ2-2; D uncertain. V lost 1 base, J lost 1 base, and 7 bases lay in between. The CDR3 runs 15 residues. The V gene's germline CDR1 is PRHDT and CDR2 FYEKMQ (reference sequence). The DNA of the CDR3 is TGTGCCAGCAGCTTAGCCCCGGGGAACACCGGGGAGCTGTTTTTT. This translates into CASSLAPGNTGELFF.

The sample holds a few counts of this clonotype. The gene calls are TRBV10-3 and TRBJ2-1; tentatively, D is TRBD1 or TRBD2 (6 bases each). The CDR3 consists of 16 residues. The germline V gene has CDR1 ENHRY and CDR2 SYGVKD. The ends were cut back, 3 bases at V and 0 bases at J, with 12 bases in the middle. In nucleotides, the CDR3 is TGTGCCATCAGTGATAGGAGGGGGAGCTCCTACAATGAGCAGTTCTTC. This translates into CAISDRRGSSYNEQFF.

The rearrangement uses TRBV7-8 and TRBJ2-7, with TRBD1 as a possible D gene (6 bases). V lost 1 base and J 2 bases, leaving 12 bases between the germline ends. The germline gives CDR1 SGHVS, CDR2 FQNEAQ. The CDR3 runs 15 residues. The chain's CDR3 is CASSLGGRGTYEQYF. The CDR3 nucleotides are TGTGCCAGCAGCTTAGGTGGCAGGGGAACCTACGAGCAGTACTTC.

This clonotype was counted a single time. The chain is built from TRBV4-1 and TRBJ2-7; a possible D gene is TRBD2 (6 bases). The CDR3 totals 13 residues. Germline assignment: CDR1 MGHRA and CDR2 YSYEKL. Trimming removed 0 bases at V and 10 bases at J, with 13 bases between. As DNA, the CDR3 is TGCGCCAGCAGCCAAGATTGGGGGGTCAGACAGTACTTC. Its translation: CASSQDWGVRQYF.

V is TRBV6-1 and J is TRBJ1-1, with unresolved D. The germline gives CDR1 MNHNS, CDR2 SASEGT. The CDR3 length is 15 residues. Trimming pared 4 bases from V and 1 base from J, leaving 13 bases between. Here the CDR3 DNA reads TGTGCCAGCAGTGGGGCCTCCTCCGGGAACACTGAAGCTTTCTTT. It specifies CASSGASSGNTEAFF.

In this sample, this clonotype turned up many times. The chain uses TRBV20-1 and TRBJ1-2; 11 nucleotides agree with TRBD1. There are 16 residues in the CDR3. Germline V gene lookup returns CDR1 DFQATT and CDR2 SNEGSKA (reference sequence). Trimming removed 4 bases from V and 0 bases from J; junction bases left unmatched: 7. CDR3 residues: CSAIRTGGVTNYGYTF. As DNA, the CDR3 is TGCAGTGCTATTCGGACAGGGGGCGTTACTAACTATGGCTACACCTTC.

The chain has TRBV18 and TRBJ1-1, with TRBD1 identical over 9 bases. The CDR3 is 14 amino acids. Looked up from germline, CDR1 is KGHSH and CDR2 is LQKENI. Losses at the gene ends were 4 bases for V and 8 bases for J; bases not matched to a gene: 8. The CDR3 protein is CASSRTGTGKEAFF. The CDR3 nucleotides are TGTGCCAGCTCACGAACCGGGACAGGGAAGGAAGCTTTCTTT.

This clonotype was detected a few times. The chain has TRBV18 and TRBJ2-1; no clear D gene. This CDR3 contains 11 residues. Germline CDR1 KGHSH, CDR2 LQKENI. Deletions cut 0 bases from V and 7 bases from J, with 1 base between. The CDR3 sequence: CASSPPNEQFF. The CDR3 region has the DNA TGTGCCAGCTCACCACCGAATGAGCAGTTCTTC.

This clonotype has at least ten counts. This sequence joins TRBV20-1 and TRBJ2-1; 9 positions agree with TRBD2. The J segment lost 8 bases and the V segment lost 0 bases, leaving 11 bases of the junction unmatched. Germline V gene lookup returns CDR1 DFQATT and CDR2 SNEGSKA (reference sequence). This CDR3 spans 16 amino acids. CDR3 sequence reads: CSARDRISGSGYEQFF. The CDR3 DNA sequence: TGCAGTGCTAGAGATCGTATTAGCGGGAGCGGCTATGAGCAGTTCTTC.